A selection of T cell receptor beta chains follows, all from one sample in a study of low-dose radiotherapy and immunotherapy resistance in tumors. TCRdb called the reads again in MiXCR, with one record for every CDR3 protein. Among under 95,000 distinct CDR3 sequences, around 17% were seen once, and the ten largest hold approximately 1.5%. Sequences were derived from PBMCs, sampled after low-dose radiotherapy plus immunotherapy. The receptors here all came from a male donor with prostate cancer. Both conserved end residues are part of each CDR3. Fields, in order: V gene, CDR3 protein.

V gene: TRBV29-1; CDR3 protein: CSVGQGRGELFF
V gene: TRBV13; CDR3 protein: CASSPRQGHGYTF
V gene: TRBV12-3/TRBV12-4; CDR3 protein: CASSPTGVSGELFF
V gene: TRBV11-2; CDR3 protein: CASSPRGGLGGQNTEAFF
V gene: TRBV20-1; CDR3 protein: CSAKKSLNEQFF
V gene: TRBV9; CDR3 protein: CASSGATGGNSPLHF
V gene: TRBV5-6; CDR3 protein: CASSWLGTGTDTQYF
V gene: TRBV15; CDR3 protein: CATSSRLQETQYF
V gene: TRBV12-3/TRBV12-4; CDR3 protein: CASSHGTGLQETQYF
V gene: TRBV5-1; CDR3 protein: CASSRTSGESYEQYF
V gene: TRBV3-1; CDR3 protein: CASSHPLTSGDNEQFF
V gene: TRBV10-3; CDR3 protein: CAISVADLNTGELFF
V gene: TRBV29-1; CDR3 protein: CSVALAGRTGELFF
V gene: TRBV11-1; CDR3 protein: CASSLGQDFAQYF
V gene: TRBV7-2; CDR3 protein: CASSLQSGTYEQYF
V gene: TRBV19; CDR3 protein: CASSTTFLINTGELFF
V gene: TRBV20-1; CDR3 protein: CSATGLAGFHTDTQYF
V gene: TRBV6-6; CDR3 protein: CASMPGSGANVLTF
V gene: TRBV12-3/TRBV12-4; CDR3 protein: CASSDMGLRYEQYF
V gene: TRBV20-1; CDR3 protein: CSSSPTSGVYEQYF
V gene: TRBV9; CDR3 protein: CASSKGSGMLTDTDTQYF
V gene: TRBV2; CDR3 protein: CASSRQGVREKLFF
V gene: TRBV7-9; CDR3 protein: CASSLTSGRVLGANVLTF
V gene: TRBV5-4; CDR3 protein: CASSLVGASSGANVLTF
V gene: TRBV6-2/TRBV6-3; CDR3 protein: CASTGVTEAFF
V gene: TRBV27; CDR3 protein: CASRPDSNLNTGELFF
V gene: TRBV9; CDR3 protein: CASSVLGLTTGELFF
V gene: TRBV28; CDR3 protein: CASSKGTSGTADTQYF
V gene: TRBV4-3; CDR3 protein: CASSQDRGPSYGYTF
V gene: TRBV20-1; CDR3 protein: CSARDRLAAHASYEQYF
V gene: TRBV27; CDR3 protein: CASSLRGTGGTDTQYF
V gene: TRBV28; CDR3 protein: CASSPSPRTGDGYTF
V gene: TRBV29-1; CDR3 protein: CSGRTGGRNTEAFF
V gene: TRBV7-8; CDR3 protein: CASSFTIAGELFF
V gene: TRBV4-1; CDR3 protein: CASSQEPDTQYF
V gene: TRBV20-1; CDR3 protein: CSARDIQGSYF
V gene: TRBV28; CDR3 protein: CASSPILQETQYF
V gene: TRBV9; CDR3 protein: CASSVERTNLDEQFF
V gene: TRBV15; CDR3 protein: CATGSFKGVLYNEQFF
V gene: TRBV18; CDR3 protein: CASSRDRENNEQFF
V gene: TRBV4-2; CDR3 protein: CASSQEGTGERGYTF
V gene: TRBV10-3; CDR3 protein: CAIRDTSGNTIYF